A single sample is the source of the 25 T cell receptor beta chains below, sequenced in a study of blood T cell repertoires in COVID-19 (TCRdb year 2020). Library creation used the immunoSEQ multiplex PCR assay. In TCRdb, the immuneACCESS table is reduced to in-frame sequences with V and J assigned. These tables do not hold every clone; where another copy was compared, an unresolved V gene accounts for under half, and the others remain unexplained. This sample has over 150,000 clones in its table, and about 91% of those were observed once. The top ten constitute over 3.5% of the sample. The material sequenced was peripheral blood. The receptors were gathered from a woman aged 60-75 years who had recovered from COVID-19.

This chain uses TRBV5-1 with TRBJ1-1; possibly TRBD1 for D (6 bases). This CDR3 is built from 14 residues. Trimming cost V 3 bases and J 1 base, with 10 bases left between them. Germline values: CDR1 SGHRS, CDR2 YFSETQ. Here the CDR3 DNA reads TGCGCCAGCAGCTCACAGGGTGGGAACACTGAAGCTTTCTTT. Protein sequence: CASSSQGGNTEAFF.

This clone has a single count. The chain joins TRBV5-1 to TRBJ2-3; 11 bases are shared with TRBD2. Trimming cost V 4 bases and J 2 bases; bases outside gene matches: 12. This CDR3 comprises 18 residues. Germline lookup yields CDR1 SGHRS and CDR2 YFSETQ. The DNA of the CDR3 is TGCGCCAGCAGCCGAATAGAGGTAGCGGGGGGGACCACAGATACGCAGTATTTT. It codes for CASSRIEVAGGTTDTQYF.

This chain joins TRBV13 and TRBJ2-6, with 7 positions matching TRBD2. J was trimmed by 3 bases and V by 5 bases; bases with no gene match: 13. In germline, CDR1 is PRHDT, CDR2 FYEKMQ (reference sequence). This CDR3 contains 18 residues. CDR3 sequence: CASSTVRDGRGGANVLTF. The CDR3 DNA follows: TGTGCCAGCAGCACCGTTCGTGATGGGAGGGGTGGGGCCAACGTCCTGACTTTC.

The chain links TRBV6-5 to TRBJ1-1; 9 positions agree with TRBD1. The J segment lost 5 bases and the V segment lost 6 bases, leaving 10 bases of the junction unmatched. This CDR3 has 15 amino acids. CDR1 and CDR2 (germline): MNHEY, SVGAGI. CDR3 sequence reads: CASRSQTGGFTEAFF. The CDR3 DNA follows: TGTGCCAGCAGATCGCAGACAGGGGGATTTACTGAAGCTTTCTTT.

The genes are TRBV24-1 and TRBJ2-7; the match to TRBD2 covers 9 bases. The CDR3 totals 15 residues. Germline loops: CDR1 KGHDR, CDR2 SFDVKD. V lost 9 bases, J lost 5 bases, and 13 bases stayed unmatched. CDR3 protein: CATGPGGGASHEQYF. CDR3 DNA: TGTGCCACCGGCCCGGGCGGGGGGGCTTCTCACGAGCAGTACTTC.

CDR3 protein: CASSESWEGGYGYTF. The CDR3, as DNA: TGCGCCAGCAGTGAGTCGTGGGAGGGAGGTTATGGCTACACCTTC. The V call is TRBV10-2, the J call TRBJ1-2; unclear D gene. This CDR3 spans 15 amino acids. CDR1 is WSHSY, CDR2 SAAADI, per germline. V was pared by 0 bases and J by 5 bases, with 13 bases between.

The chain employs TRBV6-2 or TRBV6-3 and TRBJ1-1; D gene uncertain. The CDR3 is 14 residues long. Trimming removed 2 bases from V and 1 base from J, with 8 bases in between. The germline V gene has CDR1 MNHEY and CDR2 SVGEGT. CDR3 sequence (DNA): TGTGCCAGCAGTTACGGGCAACCGAACACTGAAGCTTTCTTT. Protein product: CASSYGQPNTEAFF.

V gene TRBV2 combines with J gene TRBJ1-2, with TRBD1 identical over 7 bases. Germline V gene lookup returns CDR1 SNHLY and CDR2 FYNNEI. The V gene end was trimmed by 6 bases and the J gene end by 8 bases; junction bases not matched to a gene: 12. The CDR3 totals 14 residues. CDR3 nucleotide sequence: TGTGCCAGCAGGACAGGGACAGCCGTTTGGGGCTACACCTTC. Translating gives CASRTGTAVWGYTF. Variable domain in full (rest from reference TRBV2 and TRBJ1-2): EPEVTQTPSHQVTQMGQEVILRCVPISNHLYFYWYRQILGQKVEFLVSFYNNEISEKSEIFDDQFSVERPDGSNFTLKIRSTKLEDSAMYFCASRTGTAVWGYTFGSGTRLTVV.

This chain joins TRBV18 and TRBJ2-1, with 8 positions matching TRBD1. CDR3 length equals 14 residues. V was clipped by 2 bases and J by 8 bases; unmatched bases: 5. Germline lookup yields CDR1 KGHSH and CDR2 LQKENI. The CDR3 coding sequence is TGTGCCAGCTCACCAATCCAGGGGGCCCATGAGCAGTTCTTC. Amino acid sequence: CASSPIQGAHEQFF.

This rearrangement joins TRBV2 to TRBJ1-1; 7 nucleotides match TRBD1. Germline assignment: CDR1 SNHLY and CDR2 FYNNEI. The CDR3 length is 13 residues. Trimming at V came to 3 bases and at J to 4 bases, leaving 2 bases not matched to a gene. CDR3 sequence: CASSDQGGTEAFF. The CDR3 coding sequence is TGTGCCAGCAGTGACCAGGGGGGCACTGAAGCTTTCTTT. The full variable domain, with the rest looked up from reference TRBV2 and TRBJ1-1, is EPEVTQTPSHQVTQMGQEVILRCVPISNHLYFYWYRQILGQKVEFLVSFYNNEISEKSEIFDDQFSVERPDGSNFTLKIRSTKLEDSAMYFCASSDQGGTEAFFGQGTRLTVV.

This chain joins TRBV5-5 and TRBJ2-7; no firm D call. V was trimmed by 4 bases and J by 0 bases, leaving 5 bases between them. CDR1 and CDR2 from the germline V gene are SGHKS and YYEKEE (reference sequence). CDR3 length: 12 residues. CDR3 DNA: TGTGCCAGCAGCCACAGCTCCTACGAGCAGTACTTC. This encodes CASSHSSYEQYF.

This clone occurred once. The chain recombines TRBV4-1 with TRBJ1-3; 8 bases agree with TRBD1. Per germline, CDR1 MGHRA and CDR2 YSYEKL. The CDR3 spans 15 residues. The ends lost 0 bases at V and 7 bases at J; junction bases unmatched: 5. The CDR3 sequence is CASSQEADRVNTIYF. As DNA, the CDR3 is TGCGCCAGCAGCCAAGAGGCGGACAGGGTGAACACCATATATTTT.

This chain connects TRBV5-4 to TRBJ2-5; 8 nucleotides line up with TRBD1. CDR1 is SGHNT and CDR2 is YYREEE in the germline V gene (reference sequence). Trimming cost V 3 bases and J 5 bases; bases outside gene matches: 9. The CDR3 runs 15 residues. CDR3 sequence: CASSSGQGGQETQYF. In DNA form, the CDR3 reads TGTGCCAGCAGCTCAGGACAGGGCGGGCAGGAGACCCAGTACTTC.

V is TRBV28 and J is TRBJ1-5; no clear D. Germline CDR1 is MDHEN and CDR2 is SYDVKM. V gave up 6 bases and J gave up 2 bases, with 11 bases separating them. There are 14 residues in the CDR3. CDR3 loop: CASSSRVGNQPQHF. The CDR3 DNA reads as TGTGCCAGCAGCTCGAGGGTGGGCAATCAGCCCCAGCATTTT.

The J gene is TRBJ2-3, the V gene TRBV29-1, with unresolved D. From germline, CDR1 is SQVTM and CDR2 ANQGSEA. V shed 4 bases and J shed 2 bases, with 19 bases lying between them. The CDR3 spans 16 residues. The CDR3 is CSVVTKGSAPTDTQYF. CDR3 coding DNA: TGCAGCGTTGTCACTAAAGGTAGTGCGCCCACAGATACGCAGTATTTT.

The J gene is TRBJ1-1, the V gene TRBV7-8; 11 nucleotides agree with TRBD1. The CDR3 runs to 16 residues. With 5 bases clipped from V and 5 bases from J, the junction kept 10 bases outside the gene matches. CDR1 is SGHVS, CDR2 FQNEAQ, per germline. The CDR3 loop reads CASSPRTGGSGTEAFF. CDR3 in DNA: TGTGCCAGCAGCCCCAGGACAGGGGGCTCGGGAACTGAAGCTTTCTTT.

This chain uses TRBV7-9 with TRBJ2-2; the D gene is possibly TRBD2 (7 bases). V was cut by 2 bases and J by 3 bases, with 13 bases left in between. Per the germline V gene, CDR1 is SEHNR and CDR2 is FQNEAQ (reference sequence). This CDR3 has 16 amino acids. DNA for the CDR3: TGTGCCAGCAGCTTATCGGGGGGCTCGCACACCGGGGAGCTGTTTTTT. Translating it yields CASSLSGGSHTGELFF.

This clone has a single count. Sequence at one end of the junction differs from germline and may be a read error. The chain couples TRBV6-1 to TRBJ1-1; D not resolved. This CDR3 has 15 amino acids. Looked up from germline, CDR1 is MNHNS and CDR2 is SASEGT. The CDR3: CASREGGRGNTEAFF. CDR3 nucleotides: TGTGCCAGCAGGGAAGGAGGCCGGGGGAACACTGAAGCTTTCTTT.

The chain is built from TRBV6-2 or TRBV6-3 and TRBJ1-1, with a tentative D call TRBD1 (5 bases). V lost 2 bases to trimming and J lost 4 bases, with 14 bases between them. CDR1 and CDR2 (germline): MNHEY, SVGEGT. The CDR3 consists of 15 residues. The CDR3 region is CASSYPGGGSTEAFF. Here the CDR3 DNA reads TGTGCCAGCAGTTACCCGGGGGGTGGGAGCACTGAAGCTTTCTTT.

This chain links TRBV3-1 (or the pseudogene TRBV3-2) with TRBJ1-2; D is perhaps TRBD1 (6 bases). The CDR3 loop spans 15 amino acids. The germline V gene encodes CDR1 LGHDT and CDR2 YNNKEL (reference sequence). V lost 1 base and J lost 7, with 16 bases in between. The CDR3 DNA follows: TGTGCCAGCAGCCAAGCGCCCGGTCTGGGGGCTGGCTACACCTTC. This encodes CASSQAPGLGAGYTF.

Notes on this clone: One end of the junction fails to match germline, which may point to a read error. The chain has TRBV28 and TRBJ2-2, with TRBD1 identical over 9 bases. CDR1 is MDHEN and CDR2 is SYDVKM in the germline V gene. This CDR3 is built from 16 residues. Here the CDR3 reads CASSLLGTGLTGELFF. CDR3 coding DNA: TGTGCCAGTAGTTTATTGGGGACAGGGCTCACCGGGGAGCTGTTTTTT.

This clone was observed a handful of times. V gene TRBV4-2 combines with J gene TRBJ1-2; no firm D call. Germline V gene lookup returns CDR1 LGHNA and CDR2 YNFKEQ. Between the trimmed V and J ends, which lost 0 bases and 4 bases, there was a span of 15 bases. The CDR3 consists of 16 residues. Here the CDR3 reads CASSQEGSQGSYGYTF. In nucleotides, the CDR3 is TGTGCCAGCAGCCAAGAAGGGAGCCAAGGTAGCTATGGCTACACCTTC.

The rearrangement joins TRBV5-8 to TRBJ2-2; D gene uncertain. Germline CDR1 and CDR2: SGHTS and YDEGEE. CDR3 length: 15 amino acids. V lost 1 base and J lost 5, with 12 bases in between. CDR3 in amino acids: CASSLYHFGTGELFF. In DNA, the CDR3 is TGTGCCAGCAGCTTGTACCATTTCGGGACCGGGGAGCTGTTTTTT.

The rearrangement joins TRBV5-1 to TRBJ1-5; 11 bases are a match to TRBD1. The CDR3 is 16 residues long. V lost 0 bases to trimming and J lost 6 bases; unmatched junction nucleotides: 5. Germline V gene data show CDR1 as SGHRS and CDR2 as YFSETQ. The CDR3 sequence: CASSLGGQGAGQPQHF. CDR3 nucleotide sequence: TGCGCCAGCAGCTTGGGCGGACAGGGGGCTGGTCAGCCCCAGCATTTT.

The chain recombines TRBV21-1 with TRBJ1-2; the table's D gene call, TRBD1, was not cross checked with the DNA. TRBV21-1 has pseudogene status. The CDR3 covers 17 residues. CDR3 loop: CASSKLDRSVPFYGYTF. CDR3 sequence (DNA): TGTGCCAGCAGCAAACTGGACAGGTCAGTCCCATTCTATGGCTACACCTTC.